Presented here are 23 T cell receptor beta chains from one specimen sequenced in a study of T cell repertoires in cytomegalovirus infection. Their antigens remain unidentified. TCRdb processed the reads anew with MiXCR; each CDR3 protein has one entry. The sample lists about 890,000 distinct CDR3 sequences; around a third were seen once. Sequences were derived from cultured CD8+ T cells from PBMCs, sampled from culture after CMV antigen stimulation. The receptors were sampled from a human donor in good health (CMV status not recorded). Some clones in this sample may be carry-over from other donors' samples.

This clonotype was counted between two and nine times. The V and J genes are TRBV7-9 and TRBJ2-7; D ambiguous. The CDR3 is 15 amino acids. Per germline, CDR1 SEHNR and CDR2 FQNEAQ (reference sequence). The V gene lost 6 bases and the J gene lost 0 bases, with 15 bases spanning the gap. DNA for the CDR3: TGTGCCAGCAGATCCGGAAGCGAAAGCTCCTACGAGCAGTACTTC. Protein product: CASRSGSESSYEQYF.

The chain combines TRBV20-1 with TRBJ2-3; 15 nucleotides line up with TRBD2. Trimming removed 0 bases from V and 2 bases from J; junction bases left unmatched: 15. The CDR3 runs to 21 residues. Germline V CDR1 and CDR2: DFQATT, SNEGSKA (reference sequence). The CDR3 loop is CSARDPLGLAGGNTPTDTQYF. The CDR3 DNA reads as TGCAGTGCTAGAGATCCCCTAGGACTAGCGGGGGGGAATACCCCCACAGATACGCAGTATTTT.

This clonotype was seen a handful of times. This chain uses TRBV28 with TRBJ2-1, with TRBD1 matching 7 bases. There are 14 residues in the CDR3. Looked up from germline, CDR1 is MDHEN and CDR2 is SYDVKM. The J segment lost 8 bases and the V segment lost 7 bases, leaving 11 bases of the junction unmatched. CDR3 region: CASNLPDRADEQFF. Here the CDR3 DNA reads TGTGCCAGCAACCTCCCCGACAGGGCCGATGAGCAGTTCTTC.

J is TRBJ2-7 and V is TRBV7-9, with D possibly TRBD1 on 6 matching bases. There are 15 residues in the CDR3. V was clipped by 2 bases and J by 0 bases, with 11 bases between them. Looked up from germline, CDR1 is SEHNR and CDR2 is FQNEAQ (reference sequence). DNA for the CDR3: TGTGCCAGCAGCTTACCAGGGGCTAGCTCCTACGAGCAGTACTTC. As protein: CASSLPGASSYEQYF.

This clonotype was detected a few times. The J gene is TRBJ2-2, the V gene TRBV23-1; no firm D call. TRBV23-1 is noted as an ORF with a role that remains uncertain. This CDR3 region has 17 residues. Trimming took 4 bases from V and 1 from J, leaving 16 bases between them. CDR3: CASSPYGKALNTGELFF. CDR3 sequence (DNA): TGCGCCAGCAGTCCCTATGGGAAGGCCCTGAACACCGGGGAGCTGTTTTTT.

This clonotype was picked up a small number of times. The junction does not match germline at one end; this may be a read error. V usage is TRBV2 and J usage is TRBJ2-1; D gene unclear. The germline V gene encodes CDR1 SNHLY and CDR2 FYNNEI. This CDR3 region has 12 residues. The chain's CDR3 is CASREGTDEQFF. As DNA, the CDR3 is TGTGCCAGCAGGGAAGGAACGGATGAGCAGTTCTTC.

The genes are TRBV24-1 and TRBJ2-5, with D perhaps TRBD1 or TRBD2 (5 bases each). The CDR3 contains 13 residues. The germline CDR1 and CDR2 sequences are KGHDR and SFDVKD. Trimming removed 4 bases from V and 4 bases from J, with 9 bases in between. This CDR3 reads CATSEEGRETQYF. The CDR3, as DNA: TGTGCCACCAGTGAAGAGGGGCGAGAGACCCAGTACTTC.

The chain couples TRBV27 to TRBJ1-4; TRBD1 matches at 9 bases. J was trimmed by 5 bases and V by 7 bases; bases with no gene match: 8. CDR1 is MNHEY and CDR2 is SMNVEV in the germline V gene (reference sequence). This CDR3 spans 15 amino acids. The CDR3: CASKSTGGWNEKLFF. CDR3 DNA: TGTGCCAGCAAGAGCACAGGGGGCTGGAATGAAAAACTGTTTTTT.

In its sample, this clonotype was seen a few times. The J gene is TRBJ2-7, the V gene TRBV5-6; 7 nucleotides match TRBD2. Germline values: CDR1 SGHDT, CDR2 YYEEEE. The CDR3 spans 13 residues. V shed 6 bases, J shed 4 bases, and the junction held 7 bases outside the gene matches. The CDR3: CASTRMRGYEQYV. The DNA for the CDR3 is TGTGCCAGCACTCGTATGCGGGGGTACGAGCAGTACGTC.

V usage is TRBV20-1 and J usage is TRBJ2-1; maybe TRBD1 (5 bases). Germline CDR1 is DFQATT and CDR2 is SNEGSKA (reference sequence). Trimming cost V 2 bases and J 8 bases, with 10 bases left between them. The CDR3 has 12 residues. CDR3 DNA: TGCAGTGCTAGACAGGGTGCCCATGAGCAGTTCTTC. Translating it yields CSARQGAHEQFF.

This clonotype showed up just a few times. V is TRBV6-2 or TRBV6-3 and J is TRBJ2-1, with a tentative D call TRBD2 (6 bases). V dropped 0 bases and J dropped 4 bases, with 13 bases sitting between them. The germline CDR1 and CDR2 sequences are MNHEY and SVGEGT. This CDR3 spans 16 amino acids. CDR3 sequence reads: CASSYSLARFYNEQFF. The CDR3, as DNA: TGTGCCAGCAGTTACTCACTAGCCCGGTTTTACAATGAGCAGTTCTTC.

This clonotype came up a few times. This chain joins TRBV7-6 and TRBJ2-3; D is ambiguous. Trimming stripped 5 bases from V and 5 bases from J, with 11 bases between. The CDR3 consists of 13 residues. The V gene's germline CDR1 is SGHVS and CDR2 FNYEAQ. The CDR3 here is CASSPTVIDTQYF. The DNA for the CDR3 is TGTGCCAGCAGCCCCACGGTGATAGATACGCAGTATTTT.

The chain employs TRBV6-8 and TRBJ2-7; D tentatively fits TRBD1 or TRBD2 (5 bases each). The CDR3 consists of 14 residues. V shed 8 bases and J shed 0 bases, with 14 bases lying between them. Germline assignment: CDR1 MNHGY and CDR2 SAAAGT. The CDR3 is CASFGALSSYEQYF. CDR3 DNA sequence: TGTGCCAGCTTCGGGGCCTTGAGCTCCTACGAGCAGTACTTC.

This clonotype appeared a few times. CDR3 amino acids: CASSLARFEQYF. CDR3 DNA: TGTGCCAGCAGCTTAGCGCGCTTCGAGCAGTACTTC. The chain combines TRBV7-9 with TRBJ2-7; D remains ambiguous. CDR3 length equals 12 residues. Per the germline V gene, CDR1 is SEHNR and CDR2 is FQNEAQ (reference sequence). Trimming removed 0 bases from V and 6 bases from J, with 6 bases in between.

This clonotype turned up a few times. The rearrangement links TRBV6-2 or TRBV6-3 to TRBJ1-1; 8 bases align to TRBD1. With V trimmed by 4 bases and J by 1 base, 5 bases remained unmatched. Germline V gene lookup returns CDR1 MNHEY and CDR2 SVGEGT. The CDR3 contains 15 residues. The CDR3 nucleotides read TGTGCCAGCAGTTCACCAGGGGGCCCGAACACTGAAGCTTTCTTT. This gives the protein CASSSPGGPNTEAFF.

CDR3 region: CASSRLVWGQGAGETQYF. CDR3 nucleotide sequence: TGCGCCAGCAGCCGCCTCGTGTGGGGTCAGGGGGCAGGGGAGACCCAGTACTTC. The genes are TRBV4-1 and TRBJ2-5, with 8 bases that match TRBD1. Germline CDR1 is MGHRA and CDR2 is YSYEKL. V lost 4 bases and J lost 5; bases outside the gene matches: 18. The CDR3 is 18 residues long.

This clonotype was counted a single time. The DNA of the CDR3 is TGTGCCAGCAGATCGCGGGGGGGCGAACAAGAGACCCAGTACTTC. Its translation is CASRSRGGEQETQYF. The chain recombines TRBV7-9 with TRBJ2-5, with TRBD2 identical over 9 bases. V lost 6 bases and J lost 2; bases outside the gene matches: 7. The CDR3 is 15 amino acids. CDR1 and CDR2 (germline): SEHNR, FQNEAQ (reference sequence).

As to this clonotype: Given a far larger clone just one base away, this is likely a sequencing read error. The chain has TRBV11-2 and TRBJ2-7, with D uncertain. This CDR3 is built from 12 residues. V dropped 0 bases and J dropped 3 bases, with 3 bases sitting between them. Germline V CDR1 and CDR2: SGHAT, FQNNGV. The CDR3 bases are TGTGCCAGCAGCTTAGAAAGCTACGAGCAGTACGTC. Its protein is CASSLESYEQYV.

Concerning this clonotype: A much bigger clone sits one base away, suggesting this may be a read error. The chain is built from TRBV7-9 and TRBJ2-7; D unresolved. The CDR3 length is 16 residues. V dropped 5 bases and J dropped 6 bases, with 23 bases sitting between them. Germline V gene lookup returns CDR1 SEHNR and CDR2 FQNEAQ (reference sequence). The CDR3 sequence: CASSVENSVLLGEQYF. As DNA, the CDR3 is TGTGCCAGCAGCGTCGAGAACAGTGTGTTGTTGGGCGAGCAGTACTTC.

In its sample, this clonotype was seen a few times. V gene TRBV9 combines with J gene TRBJ2-2, with D hard to call. With 7 bases removed from V and 1 base from J, the gap between germline ends came to 14 bases. This CDR3 comprises 15 residues. Germline V gene data show CDR1 as SGDLS and CDR2 as YYNGEE. For the CDR3, the DNA is TGTGCCAGCGGCCCCCGAAACCTGAACACCGGGGAGCTGTTTTTT. It yields the protein CASGPRNLNTGELFF.

This clonotype was found a few times. J is TRBJ2-6 and V is TRBV24-1, with TRBD1 matching over 8 bases. CDR1 is KGHDR, CDR2 SFDVKD, per germline. CDR3 size: 16 residues. After removal of 5 bases from V and 5 bases from J, the junction contained 7 bases not matched to a gene. The CDR3 bases are TGTGCCACCAGTGCCGGACAGGGCGTGAGGGCCAACGTCCTGACTTTC. Translated, it gives CATSAGQGVRANVLTF.

This clonotype was detected a few times. This chain connects TRBV7-6 to TRBJ2-5; D may match TRBD1 or TRBD2 (6 bases each). This CDR3 is 15 amino acids long. Trimming shortened V by 5 bases and J by 5 bases, and 18 bases separated the two germline ends. CDR1 and CDR2 from the germline V gene are SGHVS and FNYEAQ. The CDR3 bases are TGTGCCAGCAGCCCGGGGGCGGGGCTTTGGGAGACCCAGTACTTC. Translating gives CASSPGAGLWETQYF.

J is TRBJ2-3 and V is TRBV5-1, with a weak D call TRBD1 (5 bases). Trimming removed 4 bases from V and 0 bases from J, with 24 bases in between. The CDR3 contains 19 residues. CDR1 and CDR2 (germline): SGHRS, YFSETQ. The DNA for the CDR3 is TGCGCCAGCAGCCCCCCAGGCAGGGTTAGAATAATCAGCACAGATACGCAGTATTTT. This translates into CASSPPGRVRIISTDTQYF.